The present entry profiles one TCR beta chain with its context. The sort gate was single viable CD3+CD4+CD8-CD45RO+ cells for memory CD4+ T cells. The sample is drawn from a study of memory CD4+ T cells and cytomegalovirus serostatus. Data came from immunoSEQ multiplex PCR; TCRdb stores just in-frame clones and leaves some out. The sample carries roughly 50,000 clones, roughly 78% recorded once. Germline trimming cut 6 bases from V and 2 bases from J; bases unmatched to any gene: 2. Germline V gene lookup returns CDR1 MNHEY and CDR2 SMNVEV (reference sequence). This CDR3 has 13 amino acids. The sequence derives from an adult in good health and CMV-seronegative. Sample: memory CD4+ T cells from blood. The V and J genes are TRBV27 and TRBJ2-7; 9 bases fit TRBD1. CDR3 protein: CASRGQGTYEQYF. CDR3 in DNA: TGTGCCAGCAGAGGACAGGGGACCTACGAGCAGTACTTC.